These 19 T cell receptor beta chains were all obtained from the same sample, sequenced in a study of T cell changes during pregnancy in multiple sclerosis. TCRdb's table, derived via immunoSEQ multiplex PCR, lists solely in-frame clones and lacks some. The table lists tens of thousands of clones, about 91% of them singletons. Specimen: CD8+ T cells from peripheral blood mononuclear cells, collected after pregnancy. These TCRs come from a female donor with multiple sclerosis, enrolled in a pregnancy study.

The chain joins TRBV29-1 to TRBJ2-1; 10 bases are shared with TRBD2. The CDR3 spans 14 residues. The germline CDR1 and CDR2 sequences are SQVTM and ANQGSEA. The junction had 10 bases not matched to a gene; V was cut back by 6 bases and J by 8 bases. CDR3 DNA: TGCAGCGTAGTTAGCGGGAGGAGGTTCGATGAGCAGTTCTTC. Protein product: CSVVSGRRFDEQFF.

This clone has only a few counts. The DNA for the CDR3 is TGTGCCAGCAGTGAGGGGACAGGGCAAATTGAAGCTTTCTTT. As protein: CASSEGTGQIEAFF. This sequence joins TRBV2 and TRBJ1-1, with 9 nucleotides matching TRBD1. Germline V gene data show CDR1 as SNHLY and CDR2 as FYNNEI. The CDR3 loop spans 14 amino acids. V lost 3 bases to trimming and J lost 7 bases; unmatched junction nucleotides: 6.

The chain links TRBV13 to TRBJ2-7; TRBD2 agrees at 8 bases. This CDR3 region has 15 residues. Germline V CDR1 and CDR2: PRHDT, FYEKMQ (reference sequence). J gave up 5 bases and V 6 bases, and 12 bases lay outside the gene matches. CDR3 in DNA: TGTGCCAGCAGAACCCTGAGGAGCGGGAGACACGAGCAGTACTTC. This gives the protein CASRTLRSGRHEQYF.

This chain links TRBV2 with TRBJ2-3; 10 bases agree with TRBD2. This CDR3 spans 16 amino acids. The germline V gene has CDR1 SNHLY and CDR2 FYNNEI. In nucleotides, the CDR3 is TGTGCTCTTAGATCCCTAGCGGGAGTTAAGACAGATACGCAGTATTTT. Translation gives CALRSLAGVKTDTQYF.

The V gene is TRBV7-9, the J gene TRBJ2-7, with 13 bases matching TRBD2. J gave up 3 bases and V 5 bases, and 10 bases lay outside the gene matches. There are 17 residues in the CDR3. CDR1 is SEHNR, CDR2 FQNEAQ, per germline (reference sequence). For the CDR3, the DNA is TGTGCCAGCAGCCAAACGACTAGCGGGAGGCAAGGCTACGAGCAGTACTTC. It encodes CASSQTTSGRQGYEQYF.

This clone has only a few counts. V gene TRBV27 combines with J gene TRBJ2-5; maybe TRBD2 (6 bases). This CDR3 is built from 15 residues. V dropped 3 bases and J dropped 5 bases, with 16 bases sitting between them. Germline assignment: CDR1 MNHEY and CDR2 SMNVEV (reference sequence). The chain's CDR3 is CASSLGQGGRETQYF. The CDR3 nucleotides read TGTGCCAGCAGTTTGGGCCAGGGAGGTCGGGAGACCCAGTACTTC.

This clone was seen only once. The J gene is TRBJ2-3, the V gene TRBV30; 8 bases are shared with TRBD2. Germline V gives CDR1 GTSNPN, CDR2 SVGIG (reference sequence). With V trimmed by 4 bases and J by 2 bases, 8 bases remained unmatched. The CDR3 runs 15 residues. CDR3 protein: CAWTTSGLSTDTQYF. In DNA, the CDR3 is TGTGCCTGGACAACTAGCGGATTATCCACAGATACGCAGTATTTT.

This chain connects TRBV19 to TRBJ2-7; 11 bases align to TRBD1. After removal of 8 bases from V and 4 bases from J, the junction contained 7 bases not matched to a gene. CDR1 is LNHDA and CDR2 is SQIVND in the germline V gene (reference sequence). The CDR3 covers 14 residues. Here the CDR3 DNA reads TGTGCCAGTTCCTCCGGGACAGGGGGGTACGAGCAGTACTTC. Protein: CASSSGTGGYEQYF. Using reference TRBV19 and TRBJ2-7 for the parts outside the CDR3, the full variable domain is DGGITQSPKYLFRKEGQNVTLSCEQNLNHDAMYWYRQDPGQGLRLIYYSQIVNDFQKGDIAEGYSVSREKKESFPLTVTSAQKNPTAFYLCASSSGTGGYEQYFGPGTRLTVT.

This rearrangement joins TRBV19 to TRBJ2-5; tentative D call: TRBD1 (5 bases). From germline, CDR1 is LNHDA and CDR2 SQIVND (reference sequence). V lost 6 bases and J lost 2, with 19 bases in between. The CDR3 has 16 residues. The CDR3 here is CASRMTSGIRQETQYF. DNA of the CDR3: TGTGCCAGTAGAATGACCTCAGGGATTCGACAAGAGACCCAGTACTTC.

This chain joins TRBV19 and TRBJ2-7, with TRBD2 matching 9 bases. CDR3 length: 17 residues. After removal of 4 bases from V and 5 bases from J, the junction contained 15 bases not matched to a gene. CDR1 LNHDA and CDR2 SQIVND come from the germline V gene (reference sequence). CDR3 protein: CASSTIAGDVVDNEQYF. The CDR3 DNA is TGTGCCAGTAGTACCATAGCGGGAGACGTTGTTGATAACGAGCAGTACTTC. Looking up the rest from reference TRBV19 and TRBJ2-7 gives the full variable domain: DGGITQSPKYLFRKEGQNVTLSCEQNLNHDAMYWYRQDPGQGLRLIYYSQIVNDFQKGDIAEGYSVSREKKESFPLTVTSAQKNPTAFYLCASSTIAGDVVDNEQYFGPGTRLTVT.

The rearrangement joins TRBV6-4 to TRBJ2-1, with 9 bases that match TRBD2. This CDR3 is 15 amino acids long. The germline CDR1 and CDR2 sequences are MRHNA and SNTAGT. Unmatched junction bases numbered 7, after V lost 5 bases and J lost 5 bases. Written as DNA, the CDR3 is TGTGCCAGCAGTTTAGCGGGAGATGGCAACAATGAGCAGTTCTTC. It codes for CASSLAGDGNNEQFF.

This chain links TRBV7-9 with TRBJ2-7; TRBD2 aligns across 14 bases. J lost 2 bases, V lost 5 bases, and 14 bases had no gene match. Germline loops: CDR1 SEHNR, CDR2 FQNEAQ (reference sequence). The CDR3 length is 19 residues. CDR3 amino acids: CASSPTPGTSGSPPYEQYF. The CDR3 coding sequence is TGTGCCAGCAGCCCGACTCCCGGGACTAGCGGGAGTCCCCCCTACGAGCAGTACTTC. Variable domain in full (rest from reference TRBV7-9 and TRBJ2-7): DTGVSQNPRHKITKRGQNVTFRCDPISEHNRLYWYRQTLGQGPEFLTYFQNEAQLEKSRLLSDRFSAERPKGSFSTLEIQRTEQGDSAMYLCASSPTPGTSGSPPYEQYFGPGTRLTVT.

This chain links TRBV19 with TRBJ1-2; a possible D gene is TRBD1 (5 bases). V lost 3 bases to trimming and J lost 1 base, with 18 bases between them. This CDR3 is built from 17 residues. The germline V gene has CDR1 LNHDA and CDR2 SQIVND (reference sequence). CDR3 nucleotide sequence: TGTGCCAGTAGTATCGACTGGGTGGTGCAGGGTAACTATGGCTACACCTTC. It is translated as CASSIDWVVQGNYGYTF.

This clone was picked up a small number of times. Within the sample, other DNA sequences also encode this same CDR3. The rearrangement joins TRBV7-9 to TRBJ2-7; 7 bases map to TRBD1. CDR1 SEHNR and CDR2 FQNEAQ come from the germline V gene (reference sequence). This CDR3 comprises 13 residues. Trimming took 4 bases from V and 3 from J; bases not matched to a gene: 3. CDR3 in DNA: TGTGCCAGCAGCTACACAGGGGACTACGAGCAGTACTTC. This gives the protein CASSYTGDYEQYF.

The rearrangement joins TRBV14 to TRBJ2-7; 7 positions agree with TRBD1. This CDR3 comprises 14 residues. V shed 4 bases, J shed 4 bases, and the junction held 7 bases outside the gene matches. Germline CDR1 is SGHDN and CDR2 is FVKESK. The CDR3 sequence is CASSPGTDFYEQYF. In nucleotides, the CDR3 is TGTGCCAGCAGCCCCGGGACAGACTTTTACGAGCAGTACTTC. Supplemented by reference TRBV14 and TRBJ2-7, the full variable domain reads EAGVTQFPSHSVIEKGQTVTLRCDPISGHDNLYWYRRVMGKEIKFLLHFVKESKQDESGMPNNRFLAERTGGTYSTLKVQPAELEDSGVYFCASSPGTDFYEQYFGPGTRLTVT.

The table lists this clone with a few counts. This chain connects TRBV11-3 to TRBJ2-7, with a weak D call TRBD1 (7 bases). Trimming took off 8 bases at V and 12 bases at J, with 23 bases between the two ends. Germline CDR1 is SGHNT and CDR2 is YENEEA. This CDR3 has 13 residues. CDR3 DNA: TGTGCCAGCCGCGGGACAGAGGGCCAAAGGCGGTACTTC. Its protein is CASRGTEGQRRYF.

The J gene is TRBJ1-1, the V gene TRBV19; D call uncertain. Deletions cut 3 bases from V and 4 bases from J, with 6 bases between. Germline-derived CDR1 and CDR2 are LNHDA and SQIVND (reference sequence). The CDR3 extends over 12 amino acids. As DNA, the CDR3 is TGTGCCAGTAGTATCTTCGGCACTGAAGCTTTCTTT. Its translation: CASSIFGTEAFF.

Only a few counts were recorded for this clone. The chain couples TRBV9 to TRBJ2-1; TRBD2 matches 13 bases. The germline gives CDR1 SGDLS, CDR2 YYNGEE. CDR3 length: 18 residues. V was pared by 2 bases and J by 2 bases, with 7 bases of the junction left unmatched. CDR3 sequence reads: CASSVGLAGARAYNEQFF. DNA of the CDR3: TGTGCCAGCAGCGTCGGACTAGCGGGAGCTCGCGCCTACAATGAGCAGTTCTTC. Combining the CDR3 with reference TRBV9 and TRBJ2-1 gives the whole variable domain DSGVTQTPKHLITATGQRVTLRCSPRSGDLSVYWYQQSLDQGLQFLIQYYNGEERAKGNILERFSAQQFPDLHSELNLSSLELGDSALYFCASSVGLAGARAYNEQFFGPGTRLTVL.

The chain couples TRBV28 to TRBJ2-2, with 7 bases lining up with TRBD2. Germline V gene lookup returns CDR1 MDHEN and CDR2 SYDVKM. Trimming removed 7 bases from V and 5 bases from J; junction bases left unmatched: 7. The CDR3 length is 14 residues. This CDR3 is CASTGGGPTGELFF. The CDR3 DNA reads TGTGCCAGCACGGGGGGAGGGCCGACCGGGGAGCTGTTTTTT.